The clone carrying this T cell receptor beta chain was seen only once. Its antigen is not identified. The repertoire was sequenced with immunoSEQ multiplex PCR; TCRdb's copy has only in-frame clones and lacks some. The table has around 90,000 clones, over 80% seen once; the top ten hold 14% to 15%. Germline CDR1 reads SNHLY; CDR2 reads FYNNEI. Trimming pared 3 bases from V and 2 bases from J, leaving 7 bases between. CDR3 size: 14 residues. The source of the sample is a study of radiotherapy plus CTLA-4 blockade in lung cancer. Broader study findings: Best predicting response, reportedly, were early blood T cell clone dynamics, with interferon-beta.

Chemo-refractory metastatic non-small-cell lung cancer patients received focal radiation with ipilimumab CTLA-4 blockade. The sequences come from peripheral blood, collected from a patient treated with radiotherapy plus ipilimumab. J is TRBJ2-2 and V is TRBV2; the D gene is possibly TRBD1 (5 bases). The clonotype originates from a human donor with non-small cell lung cancer that progressed on radiotherapy plus ipilimumab. DNA for the CDR3: TGTGCCAGCAGTGAGACAGCTAACACCGGGGAGCTGTTTTTT. Its translation: CASSETANTGELFF.